This T cell receptor (beta chain) was profiled in a study of blood T cell repertoires in COVID-19. Looking at the study overall: Specimens from acute and convalescent COVID-19 originated in the United States, Italy and Spain.

J gave up 2 bases and V 9 bases, and 3 bases lay outside the gene matches. The CDR3 loop spans 13 amino acids. Germline V gives CDR1 ENHRY, CDR2 SYGVKD. Profiled with immunoSEQ multiplex PCR; TCRdb holds only in-frame clones, not every one. Of some 210,000 clones in the sample, approximately 89% were seen once. This chain connects TRBV10-3 to TRBJ1-2; 10 nucleotides line up with TRBD1. Source material: peripheral blood. This clonotype was sampled from a woman aged 40 to 55 with acute or convalescent COVID-19. For the CDR3, the DNA is TGTGCCATTCGGACAGGGGGGAACTATGGCTACACCTTC. This sequence encodes CAIRTGGNYGYTF.